This T cell receptor beta chain was captured in a study of blood T cell repertoires in COVID-19. On the study more broadly: Whether acute or convalescent, the COVID-19 samples came from the United States, Italy and Spain. Sample material is recorded as cDNA or gDNA derived from T cells, B-cell-depleted T cells, or PBMCs.

The length of the CDR3 is 12 residues. Trimming left V 10 bases short and J 3 bases short, with 12 bases between. Per the germline V gene, CDR1 is SEHNR and CDR2 is FQNEAQ (reference sequence). In the authors' workflow: Reference gene primer amplification gave estimated nucleated cell counts. Sequencing was performed with immunoSEQ multiplex PCR; in TCRdb, only in-frame clones are kept and a portion is missing. That table is the source of V, J and clone size, and D and trimming were worked out from the DNA. The table has some 48,000 clones, 80% to 90% seen once. The V gene is TRBV7-9, the J gene TRBJ1-2, with a possible D match to TRBD1 (6 bases). Sequenced input: peripheral blood. The receptor comes from an elderly woman with acute or convalescent COVID-19. The CDR3: CAIPGADYGYTF. The CDR3 coding sequence is TGTGCCATCCCAGGGGCAGACTATGGCTACACCTTC.